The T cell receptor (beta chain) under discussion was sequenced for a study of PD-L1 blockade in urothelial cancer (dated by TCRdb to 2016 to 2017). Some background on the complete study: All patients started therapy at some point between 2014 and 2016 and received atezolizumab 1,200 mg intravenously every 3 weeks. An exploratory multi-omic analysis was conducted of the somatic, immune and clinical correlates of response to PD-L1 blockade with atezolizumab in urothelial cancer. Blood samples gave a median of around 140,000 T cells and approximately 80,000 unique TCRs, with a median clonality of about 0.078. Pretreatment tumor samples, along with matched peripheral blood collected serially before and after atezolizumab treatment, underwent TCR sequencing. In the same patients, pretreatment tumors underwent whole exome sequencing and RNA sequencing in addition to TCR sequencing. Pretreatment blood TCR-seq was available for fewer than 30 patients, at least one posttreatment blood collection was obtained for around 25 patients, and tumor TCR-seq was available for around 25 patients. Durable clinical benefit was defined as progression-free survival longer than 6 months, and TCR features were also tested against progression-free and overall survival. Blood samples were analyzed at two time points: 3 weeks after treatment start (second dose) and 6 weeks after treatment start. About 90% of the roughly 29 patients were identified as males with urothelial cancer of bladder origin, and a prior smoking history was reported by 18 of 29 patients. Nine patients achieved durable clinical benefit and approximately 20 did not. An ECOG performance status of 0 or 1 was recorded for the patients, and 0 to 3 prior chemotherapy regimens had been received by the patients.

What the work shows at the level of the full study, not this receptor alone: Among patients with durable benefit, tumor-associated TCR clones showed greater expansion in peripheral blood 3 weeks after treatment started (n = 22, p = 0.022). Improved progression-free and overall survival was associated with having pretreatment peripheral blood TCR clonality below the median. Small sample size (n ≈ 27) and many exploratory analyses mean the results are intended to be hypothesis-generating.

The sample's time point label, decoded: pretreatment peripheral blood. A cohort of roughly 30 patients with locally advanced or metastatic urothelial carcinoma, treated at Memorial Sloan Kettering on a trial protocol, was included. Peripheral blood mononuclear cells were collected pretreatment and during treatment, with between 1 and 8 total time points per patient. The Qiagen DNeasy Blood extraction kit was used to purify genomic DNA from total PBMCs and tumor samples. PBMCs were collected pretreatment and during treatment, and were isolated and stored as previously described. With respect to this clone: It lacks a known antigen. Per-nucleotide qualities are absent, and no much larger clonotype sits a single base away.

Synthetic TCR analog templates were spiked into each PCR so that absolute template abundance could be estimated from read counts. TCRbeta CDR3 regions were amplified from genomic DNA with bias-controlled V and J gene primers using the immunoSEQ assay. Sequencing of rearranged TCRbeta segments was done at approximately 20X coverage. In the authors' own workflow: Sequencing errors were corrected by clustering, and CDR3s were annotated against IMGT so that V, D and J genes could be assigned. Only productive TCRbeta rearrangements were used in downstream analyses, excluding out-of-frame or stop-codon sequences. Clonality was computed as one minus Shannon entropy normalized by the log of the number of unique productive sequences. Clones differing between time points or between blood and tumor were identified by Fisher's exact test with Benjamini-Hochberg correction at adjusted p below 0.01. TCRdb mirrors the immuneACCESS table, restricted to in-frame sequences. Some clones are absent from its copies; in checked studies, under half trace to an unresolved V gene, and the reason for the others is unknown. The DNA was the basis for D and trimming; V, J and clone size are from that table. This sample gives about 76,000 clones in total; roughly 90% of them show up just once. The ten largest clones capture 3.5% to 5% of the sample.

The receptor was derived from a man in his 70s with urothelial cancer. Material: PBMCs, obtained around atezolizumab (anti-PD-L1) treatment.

DNA sequence: TGTGCTAGTGGGCCGGGGGCTGGAAACACCATATATTTT. Its translation reads: CASGPGAGNTIYF. The rearrangement combines TRBV12-5 with TRBJ1-3, and the D gene may be TRBD1, 5 bases matching. Its CDR3 holds 13 amino acids, cysteine through phenylalanine. The only DNA kept is the CDR3, 39 bases in frame from the first base. Looking up the germline V gene yields CDR1 LGHNT and CDR2 FRNRAP. The trim is 6 bases for V and 2 bases for J, with a gap of 8 bases between the germline ends.